These 16 T cell receptor beta chains share one sample of origin, sequenced in a study of cytomegalovirus exposure and HLA in healthy donors. The PCR employed 60 Vbeta primers together with 13 Jbeta primers. Profiling relied on immunoSEQ multiplex PCR, and the TCRdb table lists in-frame clones only, not all of them. The listing records about 87,000 clones. Specimen: PBMCs. The receptor set was obtained from a man between 50 and 59 years old in good health and CMV-seropositive.

The chain is built from TRBV13 and TRBJ1-5; D is ambiguous. Trimming shortened V by 2 bases and J by 7 bases, and 12 bases separated the two germline ends. The CDR3 covers 14 residues. Germline CDR1 PRHDT, CDR2 FYEKMQ (reference sequence). As DNA, the CDR3 is TGTGCCAGCAGCTTAAATAGGAGGGAACAGCCCCAGCATTTT. Its protein product is CASSLNRREQPQHF.

The CDR3 spells CASSGSAEETQYF. The CDR3 coding sequence is TGTGCCAGCAGTGGATCAGCGGAAGAGACCCAGTACTTC. The V gene is TRBV2, the J gene TRBJ2-5, with D perhaps matching TRBD2 (5 bases). The CDR3 is 13 residues long. Germline V gene data show CDR1 as SNHLY and CDR2 as FYNNEI. The germline V and J ends were trimmed by 4 bases and 3 bases, with 9 bases remaining between them.

This chain uses TRBV6-1 with TRBJ2-1; TRBD2 agrees at 7 bases. The CDR3 loop spans 14 amino acids. Germline trimming cut 6 bases from V and 3 bases from J; bases unmatched to any gene: 5. Per the germline V gene, CDR1 is MNHNS and CDR2 is SASEGT. In DNA, the CDR3 is TGTGCCAGCAGCTCGCGGGGGAACTACAATGAGCAGTTCTTC. Translation gives CASSSRGNYNEQFF.

V gene TRBV7-6 combines with J gene TRBJ2-5; possible D gene TRBD1, 5 bases. CDR3 length: 13 amino acids. The V end lost 6 bases, the J end lost 4 bases, and 12 bases lay between the germline ends. Germline V gene lookup returns CDR1 SGHVS and CDR2 FNYEAQ. The CDR3 region is CASSQFRGETQYF. The CDR3 nucleotides read TGTGCCAGCAGTCAATTTAGGGGAGAGACCCAGTACTTC. Combining the CDR3 with reference TRBV7-6 and TRBJ2-5 gives the whole variable domain GAGVSQSPRYKVTKRGQDVALRCDPISGHVSLYWYRQALGQGPEFLTYFNYEAQQDKSGLPNDRFSAERPEGSISTLTIQRTEQRDSAMYRCASSQFRGETQYFGPGTRLLVL.

The chain joins TRBV9 to TRBJ2-4, with D possibly being TRBD1 (5 bases). CDR3 length: 15 amino acids. Trimming stripped 2 bases from V and 6 bases from J, with 15 bases between. Per the germline V gene, CDR1 is SGDLS and CDR2 is YYNGEE. In DNA, the CDR3 is TGTGCCAGCAGCGTGCCAGGGTCCAATGGAAACATTCAGTACTTC. Amino acid sequence: CASSVPGSNGNIQYF.

The V and J genes are TRBV10-3 and TRBJ1-2; 8 nucleotides line up with TRBD1. With 6 bases clipped from V and 7 bases from J, the junction kept 10 bases outside the gene matches. This CDR3 contains 14 residues. The germline V gene encodes CDR1 ENHRY and CDR2 SYGVKD. The CDR3 DNA reads TGTGCCATCAGCGGACCCCGGACAGGGTTTGGCTACACCTTC. Protein sequence: CAISGPRTGFGYTF.

This chain connects TRBV5-1 to TRBJ2-7; 12 nucleotides match TRBD2. The CDR3 totals 17 residues. The V gene end was trimmed by 8 bases and the J gene end by 2 bases; junction bases not matched to a gene: 14. The V gene's germline CDR1 is SGHRS and CDR2 YFSETQ. The CDR3 DNA reads as TGCGCCAGTGACTCGGGGGGAAGGACTAGCGGGACCTACGAGCAGTACTTC. Translated, it gives CASDSGGRTSGTYEQYF.

The rearrangement uses TRBV30 and TRBJ1-1; D remains ambiguous. The CDR3 runs 11 residues. Trimming took 0 bases from V and 4 from J, leaving 3 bases between them. Per germline, CDR1 GTSNPN and CDR2 SVGIG (reference sequence). The CDR3 sequence is CAWSVVTEAFF. The DNA of the CDR3 is TGTGCCTGGAGTGTCGTCACTGAAGCTTTCTTT.

This chain links TRBV5-6 with TRBJ2-3; TRBD1 is a possible D gene (6 bases). This CDR3 has 15 residues. Trimming took off 0 bases at V and 3 bases at J, with 11 bases between the two ends. Per germline, CDR1 SGHDT and CDR2 YYEEEE. DNA for the CDR3: TGTGCCAGCAGCTTGGTCAGGGGCATGACAGATACGCAGTATTTT. It codes for CASSLVRGMTDTQYF.

The chain combines TRBV5-4 with TRBJ2-4, with a weak D call TRBD1 (5 bases). CDR3 size: 14 residues. Trimming took off 0 bases at V and 12 bases at J, with 16 bases between the two ends. CDR1 SGHNT and CDR2 YYREEE come from the germline V gene (reference sequence). The CDR3 DNA reads as TGTGCCAGCAGCTTGGAGGGGCCTGGTCGAACTCAGTACTTC. Translated, it gives CASSLEGPGRTQYF. Using reference TRBV5-4 and TRBJ2-4 for the parts outside the CDR3, the full variable domain is ETGVTQSPTHLIKTRGQQVTLRCSSQSGHNTVSWYQQALGQGPQFIFQYYREEENGRGNFPPRFSGLQFPNYSSELNVNALELDDSALYLCASSLEGPGRTQYFGAGTRLSVL.

The V gene is TRBV18, the J gene TRBJ2-7, with 7 bases fitting TRBD1. The CDR3 consists of 14 residues. The ends lost 4 bases at V and 1 base at J; junction bases unmatched: 4. In germline, CDR1 is KGHSH, CDR2 LQKENI. CDR3 in amino acids: CASSLPGQSYEQYF. In DNA form, the CDR3 reads TGTGCCAGCTCACTTCCGGGACAGTCCTACGAGCAGTACTTC.

V gene TRBV7-2 combines with J gene TRBJ2-3; D might be TRBD2 (6 bases). V lost 2 bases and J lost 7, with 16 bases in between. CDR3 size: 15 residues. In germline, CDR1 is SGHTA, CDR2 FQGNSA. The CDR3 DNA is TGTGCCAGCAGCTTAACTCGGGGGAGCTCAAATACGCAGTATTTT. It specifies CASSLTRGSSNTQYF.

The chain links TRBV5-1 to TRBJ2-2; 8 positions match TRBD1. The J segment lost 5 bases and the V segment lost 4 bases, leaving 4 bases of the junction unmatched. The CDR3 totals 14 residues. Germline CDR1 is SGHRS and CDR2 is YFSETQ. The CDR3 DNA is TGCGCCAGCAGCCCGGGGACAGGTACCGGGGAGCTGTTTTTT. Translated, it gives CASSPGTGTGELFF.

This chain uses TRBV30 with TRBJ2-1; unclear D gene. In germline, CDR1 is GTSNPN, CDR2 SVGIG (reference sequence). V was pared by 5 bases and J by 4 bases, with 12 bases between. The CDR3 has 13 residues. The CDR3 reads CAWVRTIYNEQFF. In DNA form, the CDR3 reads TGTGCCTGGGTCAGAACGATTTACAATGAGCAGTTCTTC.

V is TRBV5-1 and J is TRBJ1-3; 7 nucleotides agree with TRBD1. This CDR3 spans 14 amino acids. The V and J ends lost 4 bases and 3 bases, in that order; junction bases with no gene match: 4. Germline loops: CDR1 SGHRS, CDR2 YFSETQ. CDR3 sequence reads: CASSEGADGNTIYF. The CDR3, as DNA: TGCGCCAGCAGCGAGGGGGCGGATGGAAACACCATATATTTT. Using reference TRBV5-1 and TRBJ1-3 for the parts outside the CDR3, the full variable domain is KAGVTQTPRYLIKTRGQQVTLSCSPISGHRSVSWYQQTPGQGLQFLFEYFSETQRNKGNFPGRFSGRQFSNSRSEMNVSTLELGDSALYLCASSEGADGNTIYFGEGSWLTVV.

V is TRBV7-6 and J is TRBJ2-1, with 8 bases identical to TRBD2. The CDR3 runs to 16 residues. The junction had 9 bases not matched to a gene; V was cut back by 0 bases and J by 8 bases. Looked up from germline, CDR1 is SGHVS and CDR2 is FNYEAQ. CDR3 nucleotides: TGTGCCAGCAGCTTAGCTTGGGGGACTAGGGGGGATGAGCAGTTCTTC. It yields the protein CASSLAWGTRGDEQFF.